Detailed here is one T cell receptor (beta chain). Its antigen is unidentified. Trimming shortened V by 1 base and J by 0 bases, and 13 bases separated the two germline ends. Germline V gene data show CDR1 as LGHNA and CDR2 as YSLEER. The CDR3 covers 17 residues. These data are taken from a study of T cells after yellow fever vaccination. Study observations and caveats: Few clonotypes appeared in both CD4 and CD8 compartments. Weaker, the secondary response had a peak occurring faster, on day 5 versus 15. Boosting was followed by the reappearance of most primary-vaccination clones (around 96% CD4, about 90% CD8).

TCRdb independently ran MiXCR on the 5' RACE reads; one entry per CDR3 protein. In the table there are 400,000 or so distinct CDR3 sequences, around 20% of which are singletons. This clonotype originated in a man younger than 30 who received the YFV17D yellow fever vaccine. The specimen comprised PBMCs, sampled before the yellow fever booster vaccination. The chain combines TRBV4-3 with TRBJ1-3; D may be TRBD1 (6 bases). The CDR3 sequence: CASSQGAWGLSGNTIYF. The CDR3 region has the DNA TGCGCCAGCAGCCAAGGCGCGTGGGGGCTCTCTGGAAACACCATATATTTT.